This is a list of T cell receptor beta chains from one sample in a study of CD8 T cells in ankylosing spondylitis. TCRdb ran MiXCR on the 5' RACE reads and lists one entry per CDR3 protein. This sample has about 260,000 distinct CDR3 sequences, with roughly 25% found just once. Sequenced: blood, either unsorted or a sorted T cell fraction (not recorded which). These TCRs come from a male donor with ankylosing spondylitis or in good health (not recorded which). CDR3s include the opening cysteine and the closing phenylalanine or tryptophan. A D gene is named only where the DNA matches it firmly. A row's size may be missing; if present it is once, few, many or a size class.

j_gene: TRBJ2-5
abundance: many
v_gene: TRBV12-3/TRBV12-4
d_gene: NA
len: 14
CDR3aa: CASSLSGTQETQYF
CDR3nt: TGTGCCAGCAGTTTGTCGGGGACCCAAGAGACCCAGTACTTC

j_gene: TRBJ1-2
abundance: NA
v_gene: TRBV12-3/TRBV12-4
d_gene: NA
len: 12
CDR3aa: CASSLWGYGYTF
CDR3nt: TGTGCCAGCAGTTTATGGGGGTATGGCTACACCTTC

j_gene: TRBJ2-3
abundance: many
v_gene: TRBV20-1
d_gene: TRBD2
len: 14
CDR3aa: CSARERRGGDTQYF
CDR3nt: TGCAGTGCTAGAGAACGGCGGGGGGGGGATACGCAGTATTTT

j_gene: TRBJ1-5
abundance: NA
v_gene: TRBV20-1
d_gene: NA
len: 12
CDR3aa: CSARRGDQPQHF
CDR3nt: TGCAGTGCTAGAAGGGGGGATCAGCCCCAGCATTTT

j_gene: TRBJ2-1
abundance: many
v_gene: TRBV10-1
d_gene: TRBD2
len: 15
CDR3aa: CASSDIRGERNEQFF
CDR3nt: TGCGCCAGCAGTGATATACGGGGGGAAAGGAATGAGCAGTTCTTC

j_gene: TRBJ2-7
abundance: few
v_gene: TRBV27
d_gene: TRBD1
len: 19
CDR3aa: CASSLPKRQGKGSSYEQYF
CDR3nt: TGTGCCAGCAGTTTACCAAAAAGACAGGGAAAAGGGAGCTCCTACGAGCAGTACTTC

j_gene: TRBJ1-5
abundance: many
v_gene: TRBV7-9
d_gene: NA
len: 12
CDR3aa: CASSWANQPQHF
CDR3nt: TGTGCCAGCAGCTGGGCGAATCAGCCCCAGCATTTT

j_gene: TRBJ2-7
abundance: NA
v_gene: TRBV5-1
d_gene: TRBD1
len: 14
CDR3aa: CASSPTRTGSGQYF
CDR3nt: TGCGCCAGCAGCCCTACCCGGACAGGGTCTGGGCAGTACTTC

j_gene: TRBJ1-2
abundance: NA
v_gene: TRBV7-2
d_gene: NA
len: 15
CDR3aa: CASSGGLGTPYGYTF
CDR3nt: TGTGCCAGCAGCGGGGGCCTCGGGACACCATATGGCTACACCTTC

j_gene: TRBJ2-7
abundance: NA
v_gene: TRBV12-3/TRBV12-4
d_gene: NA
len: 16
CDR3aa: CASTLQDPRGLYEQYF
CDR3nt: TGTGCCAGCACCCTACAGGACCCCCGGGGCTTGTACGAGCAGTACTTC